This T cell receptor beta chain was identified during a study of blood T cell repertoires in COVID-19. Study-wide context: Spain, Italy and the United States supplied samples that represented acute and convalescent COVID-19. T cells, B-cell-depleted T cells, or PBMCs supplied cDNA or gDNA.

This CDR3 spans 16 amino acids. Germline V gives CDR1 SEHNR, CDR2 FQNEAQ (reference sequence). With 3 bases removed from V and 1 base from J, the gap between germline ends came to 10 bases. Original processing methods: Scientists estimated how many nucleated cells there were by amplifying reference gene primers. Assay used: immunoSEQ multiplex PCR; TCRdb lists only in-frame clones, some missing. From that table come the V and J calls and clone size; the DNA was used to work out D and trimming. The table shows about 670,000 clones, with around 90% occurring only once. This clone was seen once. This sequence originates from a woman aged 18-35 years with acute or convalescent COVID-19. The V and J genes are TRBV7-9 and TRBJ2-6; weak D call: TRBD1 (5 bases). Source material: peripheral blood. The CDR3 coding sequence is TGTGCCAGCAGCTTGGAAGGGGCGTCTGGGGCCAACGTCCTGACTTTC. This gives the protein CASSLEGASGANVLTF.